This T cell receptor beta chain was found in a study of CD8 T cells in Susac syndrome. Study summary: Treatment at blood withdrawal was none, corticosteroids, or intravenous immunoglobulin alone in Susac syndrome patients.

Study-wide points: Susac CD8+ clonal expansion peaked in TEMRA cells and active patients.

The RNA, about 0.45 to 1 ug, was put through reverse transcription using random hexamers. Amplification of TCR beta CDR3 by immunoSEQ multiplex PCR spanned 54 Vbeta and 13 Jbeta. TCRdb reprocessed the immunoSEQ multiplex PCR reads with MiXCR, giving one entry per CDR3 protein. The data contain about 130,000 distinct CDR3 sequences, about 93% of them singletons. V was shortened by 4 bases and J by 6 bases, with 17 bases between the two germline ends. The CDR3 contains 15 residues. CDR1 and CDR2 (germline): SGHDT, YYEEEE. With respect to this clonotype: Its antigen is undetermined.

The TCR comes from a human donor with Susac syndrome. This chain links TRBV5-6 with TRBJ2-1; D is undetermined. Sequencing was performed on CD8+ T cells from PBMCs. CDR3 protein: CASSLVGGYVNEQFF. The CDR3 bases are TGTGCCAGCAGCCTCGTTGGCGGATACGTCAATGAGCAGTTCTTC.